A selection of T cell receptor beta chains follows, all from one sample in a study of cytomegalovirus exposure and HLA in healthy donors. The method was immunoSEQ multiplex PCR; TCRdb's version includes in-frame clones alone and lacks a portion of them. The profile shows approximately 150,000 clones, roughly nine tenths of them singletons. Specimen: PBMCs. These receptors were obtained from a woman aged 18-29 years in good health and CMV-seropositive. The CDR3 runs from the conserved cysteine through the conserved F or W. The D gene is left open where the match is weak. Not every row has a clone size; where given, it reads once, few, many or a size class.

j_gene: TRBJ2-4
abundance: .
d_gene: .
v_gene: TRBV14
CDR3aa: CASSQGSVYGLAKNIQYF
CDR3nt: TGTGCCAGCAGCCAAGGATCCGTTTATGGCTTAGCCAAAAACATTCAGTACTTC

j_gene: TRBJ2-5
abundance: once
d_gene: TRBD2
v_gene: TRBV5-1
CDR3aa: CASSPALAGGRGQETQYF
CDR3nt: TGCGCCAGCAGCCCCGCGCTAGCGGGGGGCCGGGGCCAAGAGACCCAGTACTTC

j_gene: TRBJ2-3
abundance: .
d_gene: .
v_gene: TRBV30
CDR3aa: CAWSGTPGTQYF
CDR3nt: TGTGCCTGGAGTGGGACACCAGGTACGCAGTATTTT

j_gene: TRBJ2-7
abundance: .
d_gene: TRBD2
v_gene: TRBV6-5
CDR3aa: CASSPTSSGDYEQYF
CDR3nt: TGTGCCAGCAGCCCCACCTCTAGCGGGGATTACGAGCAGTACTTC

j_gene: TRBJ1-1
abundance: few
d_gene: .
v_gene: TRBV19
CDR3aa: CASSRREMNTEAFF
CDR3nt: TGTGCCAGTAGCAGAAGGGAGATGAACACTGAAGCTTTCTTT

j_gene: TRBJ1-2
abundance: many
d_gene: .
v_gene: TRBV6-1
CDR3aa: CASSDVQGTDGYTF
CDR3nt: TGTGCCAGCAGTGATGTACAGGGCACGGATGGCTACACCTTC

j_gene: TRBJ1-2
abundance: .
d_gene: TRBD1
v_gene: TRBV29-1
CDR3aa: CSVEDRDRGYNYGYTF
CDR3nt: TGCAGCGTTGAAGATCGTGACAGGGGTTACAACTATGGCTACACCTTC

j_gene: TRBJ2-2
abundance: .
d_gene: .
v_gene: TRBV7-6
CDR3aa: CASSPRDINTGELFF
CDR3nt: TGTGCCAGCAGCCCCCGGGACATAAACACCGGGGAGCTGTTTTTT

j_gene: TRBJ1-1
abundance: .
d_gene: .
v_gene: TRBV18
CDR3aa: CASTKGKGPMNTEAFF
CDR3nt: TGTGCCAGCACTAAGGGGAAGGGCCCTATGAACACTGAAGCTTTCTTT

j_gene: TRBJ2-7
abundance: .
d_gene: .
v_gene: TRBV28
CDR3aa: CASSPPGWEGAYEQYF
CDR3nt: TGTGCCAGCAGTCCCCCGGGGTGGGAGGGGGCCTACGAGCAGTACTTC

j_gene: TRBJ2-5
abundance: .
d_gene: TRBD2
v_gene: TRBV7-8
CDR3aa: CASSQTSGTYF
CDR3nt: TGTGCCAGCAGCCAGACTAGCGGGACCTACTTC

j_gene: TRBJ2-3
abundance: .
d_gene: .
v_gene: TRBV5-1
CDR3aa: CASSLFQNTDTQYF
CDR3nt: TGCGCCAGCAGCTTGTTCCAAAACACAGATACGCAGTATTTT

j_gene: TRBJ2-1
abundance: once
d_gene: .
v_gene: TRBV28
CDR3aa: CASSPLDMASNEQFF
CDR3nt: TGTGCCAGCAGCCCTTTAGACATGGCGTCAAATGAGCAGTTCTTC

j_gene: TRBJ2-1
abundance: .
d_gene: .
v_gene: TRBV25-1
CDR3aa: CASSPSAILYNEQFF
CDR3nt: TGTGCCAGCAGCCCTAGCGCGATACTCTACAATGAGCAGTTCTTC

j_gene: TRBJ2-3
abundance: .
d_gene: TRBD2
v_gene: TRBV11-3
CDR3aa: CASSLDGRASGISTDTQYF
CDR3nt: TGTGCCAGCAGCTTAGACGGCAGGGCTAGCGGGATTAGCACAGATACGCAGTATTTT

j_gene: TRBJ1-2
abundance: .
d_gene: TRBD1
v_gene: TRBV5-4
CDR3aa: CASSPTGGVDGYTF
CDR3nt: TGTGCCAGCAGCCCCACAGGGGGCGTGGATGGCTACACCTTC

j_gene: TRBJ2-2
abundance: .
d_gene: TRBD1
v_gene: TRBV15
CDR3aa: CATSPQGSITGELFF
CDR3nt: TGTGCCACCAGTCCACAGGGGTCGATCACCGGGGAGCTGTTTTTT

j_gene: TRBJ2-1
abundance: once
d_gene: .
v_gene: TRBV15
CDR3aa: CATSSNQRDEQFF
CDR3nt: TGTGCCACCAGCAGCAACCAACGGGATGAGCAGTTCTTC

j_gene: TRBJ2-7
abundance: .
d_gene: TRBD2
v_gene: TRBV4-2
CDR3aa: CASSQDLGTSGLLGPYEQYF
CDR3nt: TGTGCCAGCAGCCAAGATTTGGGGACTAGCGGCCTCCTGGGGCCCTACGAGCAGTACTTC

j_gene: TRBJ2-5
abundance: .
d_gene: TRBD2
v_gene: TRBV27
CDR3aa: CASSSRQSGGRGETQYF
CDR3nt: TGTGCCAGCAGTTCCCGACAATCGGGCGGGAGAGGAGAGACCCAGTACTTC

j_gene: TRBJ2-5
abundance: .
d_gene: .
v_gene: TRBV11-2
CDR3aa: CASSSPADLQETQYF
CDR3nt: TGTGCCAGCAGCTCCCCAGCGGACTTACAAGAGACCCAGTACTTC

j_gene: TRBJ1-3
abundance: .
d_gene: .
v_gene: TRBV11-2
CDR3aa: CASSLDQFGVSGNTIYF
CDR3nt: TGTGCCAGCAGCTTAGATCAATTTGGAGTCTCTGGAAACACCATATATTTT

j_gene: TRBJ1-2
abundance: .
d_gene: TRBD1
v_gene: TRBV19
CDR3aa: CASFQTGESYGYTF
CDR3nt: TGTGCCAGTTTCCAGACAGGGGAGAGCTATGGCTACACCTTC

j_gene: TRBJ1-1
abundance: .
d_gene: TRBD1
v_gene: TRBV11-2
CDR3aa: CASSLIGQGVTEAFF
CDR3nt: TGTGCCAGCAGCCTCATAGGACAGGGGGTAACTGAAGCTTTCTTT

j_gene: TRBJ2-2
abundance: .
d_gene: .
v_gene: TRBV11-3
CDR3aa: CASSLRGASPNTGELFF
CDR3nt: TGTGCCAGCAGCCTCAGGGGGGCGTCTCCGAACACCGGGGAGCTGTTTTTT

j_gene: TRBJ1-1
abundance: .
d_gene: .
v_gene: TRBV28
CDR3aa: CASSLQQGAYEAFF
CDR3nt: TGTGCCAGCAGTTTACAACAGGGAGCGTATGAAGCTTTCTTT

j_gene: TRBJ2-3
abundance: few
d_gene: .
v_gene: TRBV5-8
CDR3aa: CASSYVFPLGSSTDTQYF
CDR3nt: TGTGCCAGCAGCTACGTATTTCCCCTCGGGTCGAGCACAGATACGCAGTATTTT

j_gene: TRBJ2-5
abundance: .
d_gene: .
v_gene: TRBV11-2
CDR3aa: CASSLDDFEGASEETQYF
CDR3nt: TGTGCCAGCAGCTTAGACGACTTTGAAGGAGCGAGTGAAGAGACCCAGTACTTC

j_gene: TRBJ2-7
abundance: .
d_gene: .
v_gene: TRBV7-8
CDR3aa: CASSQLREVHEQYF
CDR3nt: TGTGCCAGCAGCCAGCTCAGGGAGGTCCACGAGCAGTACTTC

j_gene: TRBJ2-7
abundance: .
d_gene: .
v_gene: TRBV7-9
CDR3aa: CASSPGRTYEQYF
CDR3nt: TGTGCCAGCAGCCCAGGGAGGACCTACGAGCAGTACTTC

j_gene: TRBJ2-5
abundance: .
d_gene: .
v_gene: TRBV6-6
CDR3aa: CASSPGTSRETQYF
CDR3nt: TGTGCCAGCAGTCCCGGGACTTCGAGGGAGACCCAGTACTTC

j_gene: TRBJ1-1
abundance: .
d_gene: .
v_gene: TRBV5-1
CDR3aa: CASSGGRKGYEAFF
CDR3nt: TGCGCCAGCAGCGGGGGGAGGAAGGGATATGAAGCTTTCTTT

j_gene: TRBJ2-3
abundance: .
d_gene: .
v_gene: TRBV4-1
CDR3aa: CASSRATGGRSDTQYF
CDR3nt: TGCGCCAGCAGCCGAGCTACCGGGGGAAGATCCGATACGCAGTATTTT

j_gene: TRBJ1-4
abundance: few
d_gene: .
v_gene: TRBV19
CDR3aa: CASRPDGQTGKLFF
CDR3nt: TGTGCCAGTAGGCCGGACGGACAGACCGGGAAACTGTTTTTT

j_gene: TRBJ2-7
abundance: .
d_gene: .
v_gene: TRBV4-1
CDR3aa: CASSQAGGRPYEQYF
CDR3nt: TGCGCCAGCAGCCAAGCAGGAGGCAGACCCTACGAGCAGTACTTC